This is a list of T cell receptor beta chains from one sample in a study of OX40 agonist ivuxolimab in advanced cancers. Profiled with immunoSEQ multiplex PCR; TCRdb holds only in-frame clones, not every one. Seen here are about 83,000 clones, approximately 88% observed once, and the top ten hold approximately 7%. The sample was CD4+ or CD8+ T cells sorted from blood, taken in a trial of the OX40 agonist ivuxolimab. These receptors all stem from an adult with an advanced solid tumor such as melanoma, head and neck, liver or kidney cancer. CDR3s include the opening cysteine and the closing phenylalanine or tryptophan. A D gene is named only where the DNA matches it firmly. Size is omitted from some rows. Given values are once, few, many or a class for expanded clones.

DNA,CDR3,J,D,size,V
TGTGCCAGCAGTTTCGGCTACAAGGAGACGGGCTACACCTTC,CASSFGYKETGYTF,TRBJ1-2,NA,NA,TRBV27
TGCGCCAGCAGCTTGGCCAAAAGGGAAAAACTGTTTTTT,CASSLAKREKLFF,TRBJ1-4,NA,NA,TRBV5-1
TGCGCCAGCAGCCCTCAGGGACGCTATGGCTACACCTTC,CASSPQGRYGYTF,TRBJ1-2,NA,NA,TRBV5-1
TGTGCCAGCAGTGAATTCGGAGTCGGGGGACGCACTGAAGCTTTCTTT,CASSEFGVGGRTEAFF,TRBJ1-1,NA,few,TRBV2
TGTGCCAGCGGACAGGGGGTCAATTCACCCCTCCACTTT,CASGQGVNSPLHF,TRBJ1-6,TRBD1,NA,TRBV7-3
TGTGCCAGCAGTGACCCGGAGGGTGTCAGTTACGAGCAGTACTTC,CASSDPEGVSYEQYF,TRBJ2-7,NA,NA,TRBV25-1
TGCAGCGTTGGACGAGGGCAGAGGGATACGCAGTATTTT,CSVGRGQRDTQYF,TRBJ2-3,NA,NA,TRBV29-1
TGCAGTGCTAGAGACGGCGGTACGCAGTATTTT,CSARDGGTQYF,TRBJ2-3,NA,NA,TRBV20-1
TGCGCCAGCAGCCCATTTCTAGAGAACACTGAAGCTTTCTTT,CASSPFLENTEAFF,TRBJ1-1,NA,NA,TRBV5-1
TGTGCCAGCTCACTCGCAGGAATCCGAGGTGAGCAGTACTTC,CASSLAGIRGEQYF,TRBJ2-7,NA,NA,TRBV18
TGCGCCAGCAGCATCGGACAGGGTGGTCAAGAGACCCAGTACTTC,CASSIGQGGQETQYF,TRBJ2-5,TRBD1,NA,TRBV5-1
TGTGCCAGCAACAGACAGGGACTAGCGGGCTCCGGGGAGCTGTTTTTT,CASNRQGLAGSGELFF,TRBJ2-2,TRBD2,once,TRBV2
TGTGCCATCGGTGACAGTAGCAATCAGCCCCAGCATTTT,CAIGDSSNQPQHF,TRBJ1-5,NA,NA,TRBV10-3
TGTGCCAGCAGCCTTTACGAGCAGTACTTC,CASSLYEQYF,TRBJ2-7,NA,NA,TRBV2
TGTGCCAGCAGCTTGTTGCCTAGCGGGTTAAACAATGAGCAGTTCTTC,CASSLLPSGLNNEQFF,TRBJ2-1,TRBD2,NA,TRBV5-6
TGTGCCAGCACGACAGGGACCAATGAGCAGTTCTTC,CASTTGTNEQFF,TRBJ2-1,TRBD1,NA,TRBV25-1
TGTGCCAGCAGCTCCCCGCAGGGCATGAACACTGAAGCTTTCTTT,CASSSPQGMNTEAFF,TRBJ1-1,NA,NA,TRBV11-3
TGTGCCAGCAGCTCGGGACTAGCGGCCGCCTCCCCCCTGTACTTC,CASSSGLAAASPLYF,TRBJ2-5,TRBD2,NA,TRBV7-8
TGTGCCAGCAGGACCTCGGGGGGGAATCCCGGGGAGCTGTTTTTT,CASRTSGGNPGELFF,TRBJ2-2,TRBD2,NA,TRBV2
TGTGCCAGCAGCTTAGCGCCGGGGAGGGCGGGAGAAAAACTGTTTTTT,CASSLAPGRAGEKLFF,TRBJ1-4,NA,NA,TRBV7-9
TGTGCCAGCTCCGGGCAGGGAGACAATGAGCAGTTCTTC,CASSGQGDNEQFF,TRBJ2-1,NA,NA,TRBV11-1
TGTGCCTGGAGTGTAGGGAAAGCCCTTTCTGGAAACACCATATATTTT,CAWSVGKALSGNTIYF,TRBJ1-3,NA,NA,TRBV30
TGTGCCAGCAGCTTAGGTGGAAAGCCCTACGAGCAGTACTTC,CASSLGGKPYEQYF,TRBJ2-7,NA,NA,TRBV7-2
TGTGCCAGCAGCCAGAGGGGTGGCAGGGATCGTGAAAAACTGTTTTTT,CASSQRGGRDREKLFF,TRBJ1-4,NA,NA,TRBV14
TGTGCCAGCAGTGAAGAACTAGCGGGGGGCTGGAAGTCAGATACGCAGTATTTT,CASSEELAGGWKSDTQYF,TRBJ2-3,TRBD2,NA,TRBV2
TGTGCCTGGAATCGCGGGACTGTCCCCAATGAGCAGTTCTTC,CAWNRGTVPNEQFF,TRBJ2-1,NA,NA,TRBV30
TGTGCCAGCAGGGCCGGGACAGGCTACTATGGCTACACCTTC,CASRAGTGYYGYTF,TRBJ1-2,TRBD1,NA,TRBV6-5